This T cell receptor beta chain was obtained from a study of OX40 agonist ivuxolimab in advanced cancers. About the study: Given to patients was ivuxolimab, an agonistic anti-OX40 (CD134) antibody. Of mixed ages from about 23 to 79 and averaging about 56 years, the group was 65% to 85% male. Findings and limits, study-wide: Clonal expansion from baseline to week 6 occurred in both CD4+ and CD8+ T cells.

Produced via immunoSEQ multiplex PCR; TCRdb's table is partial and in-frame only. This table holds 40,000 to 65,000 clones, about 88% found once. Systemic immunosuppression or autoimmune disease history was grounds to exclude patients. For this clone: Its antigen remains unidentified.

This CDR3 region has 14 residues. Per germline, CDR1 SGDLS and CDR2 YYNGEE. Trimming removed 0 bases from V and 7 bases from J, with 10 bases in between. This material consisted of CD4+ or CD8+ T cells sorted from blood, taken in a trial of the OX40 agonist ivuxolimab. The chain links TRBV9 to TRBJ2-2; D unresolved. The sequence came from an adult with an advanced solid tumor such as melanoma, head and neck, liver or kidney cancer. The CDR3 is CASSVGQTGGELFF. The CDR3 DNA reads TGTGCCAGCAGCGTAGGGCAAACGGGCGGGGAGCTGTTTTTT.